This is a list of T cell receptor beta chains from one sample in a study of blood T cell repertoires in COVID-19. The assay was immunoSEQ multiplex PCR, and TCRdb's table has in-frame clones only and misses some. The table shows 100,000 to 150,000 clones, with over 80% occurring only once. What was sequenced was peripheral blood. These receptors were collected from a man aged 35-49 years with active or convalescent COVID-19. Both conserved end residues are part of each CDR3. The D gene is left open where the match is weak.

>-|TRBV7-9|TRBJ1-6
CASSLGTGNSPLHF
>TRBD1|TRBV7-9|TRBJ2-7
CASSLGGQVYEQYF
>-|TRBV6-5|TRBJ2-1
CASMGRPRNNEQFF
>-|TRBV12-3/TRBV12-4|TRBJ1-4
CATRGANEKLFF
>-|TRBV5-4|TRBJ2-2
CASSLPLSGTGELFF
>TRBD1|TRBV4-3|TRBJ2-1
CASGGTGNGDEQFF
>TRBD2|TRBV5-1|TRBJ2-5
CASSLVVVTGLAQETQYF
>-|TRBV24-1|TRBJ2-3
CATSDRGHYTDTQYF
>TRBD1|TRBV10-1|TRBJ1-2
CASSEGTGKGYTF
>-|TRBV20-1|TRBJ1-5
CSASIPTRGNQPQHF